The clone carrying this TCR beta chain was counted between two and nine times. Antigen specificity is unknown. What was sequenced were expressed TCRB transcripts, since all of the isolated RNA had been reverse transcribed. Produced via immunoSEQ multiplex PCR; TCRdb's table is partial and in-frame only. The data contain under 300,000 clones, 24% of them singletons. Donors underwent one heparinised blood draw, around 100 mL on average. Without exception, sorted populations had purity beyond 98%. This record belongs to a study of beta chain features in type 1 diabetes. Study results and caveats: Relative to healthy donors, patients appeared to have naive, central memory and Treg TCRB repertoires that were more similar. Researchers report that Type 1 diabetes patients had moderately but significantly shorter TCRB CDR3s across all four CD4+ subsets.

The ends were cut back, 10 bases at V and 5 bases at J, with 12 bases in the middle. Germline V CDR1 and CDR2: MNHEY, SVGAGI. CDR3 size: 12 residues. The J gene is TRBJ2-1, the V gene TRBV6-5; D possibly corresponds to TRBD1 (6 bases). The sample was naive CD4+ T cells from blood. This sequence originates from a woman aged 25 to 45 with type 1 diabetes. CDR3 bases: TGTGCCACCAGGACAGTTAACAATGAGCAGTTCTTC. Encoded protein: CATRTVNNEQFF.